The entry below describes one T cell receptor (beta chain). The antigen is undetermined. Germline-derived CDR1 and CDR2 are LGHDT and YNNKEL (reference sequence). This CDR3 spans 14 amino acids. Trimming took off 2 bases at V and 7 bases at J, with 14 bases between the two ends. Only in-frame clones appear in the TCRdb table, and some are missing; sequencing was by immunoSEQ multiplex PCR. The repertoire holds more than 100,000 clones, with roughly nine tenths as singletons. The record originates from a study of T cell responses to AZD1222 COVID-19 vaccine. Study conclusions and caveats: Spike-spanning, vaccine-associated CD4 TCRs were dominant at 160-218 and 743-854. Repertoire collection took place solely once the T cell response had peaked.

The sequence was collected from an adult in good health. The chain couples TRBV3-1 (or the pseudogene TRBV3-2) to TRBJ1-1; weak D call: TRBD1 (5 bases). Material: peripheral blood, obtained on day 0 of AZD1222 vaccination. The CDR3 DNA reads as TGTGCCAGCAGCCAATCCGGGACTTTCGGTGAAGCTTTCTTT. Translating it yields CASSQSGTFGEAFF.